This TCR beta chain appears in the sequencing data of a study of PD-L1 blockade in urothelial cancer. Overall study context: Bladder-origin urothelial cancer in males described most of the roughly 30 patients.

Time point of the sample: pretreatment peripheral blood. Between the trimmed V and J ends, which lost 3 bases and 2 bases, there was a span of 7 bases. The length of the CDR3 is 14 residues. The germline gives CDR1 KGHSH, CDR2 LQKENI. Some clones are missing from TCRdb's copy, which holds only in-frame ones; the method was immunoSEQ multiplex PCR. The sample shows about 76,000 clones, 85% to 90% of them seen only once. Here the sequenced sample was PBMCs, taken around atezolizumab (anti-PD-L1) treatment. The source is a man between 65 and 80 years old with urothelial cancer. The chain uses TRBV18 and TRBJ2-2; TRBD2 is a possible D gene (6 bases). In nucleotides, the CDR3 is TGTGCCAGCTCACCCGGACTAAACACCGGGGAGCTGTTTTTT. Translating gives CASSPGLNTGELFF.